One sample yielded the 26 T cell receptor beta chains listed below, sequenced in a study of patients and donors after allogeneic stem cell transplantation (dated by TCRdb to 2018 to 2021). Libraries were prepared through RT-PCR. TCRdb lists the instrument as NextSeq 550. The public sequencing data were trimmed at Q25 with fastp and processed into clonotypes with MiXCR by TCRdb, which kept only in-frame beta chains. Every entry covers one CDR3 protein and lists the most common genes and DNA from its rows. Across this sample there are some 200,000 distinct CDR3 sequences, with less than 45% seen only once. The ten largest clones capture 30% to 35% of the sample. The sample taken for sequencing was blood, either unsorted or a sorted T cell fraction (not recorded which). The receptor source for this set is a human donor who was either an allogeneic HSCT recipient or a stem cell or donor lymphocyte infusion donor (not recorded which). It is not recorded whose cells these are; they may come from a transplant donor.

The rearrangement joins TRBV7-9 to TRBJ1-2, with 8 bases aligning to TRBD1. The CDR3 has 16 residues. After removal of 2 bases from V and 3 bases from J, the junction contained 8 bases not matched to a gene. Germline CDR1 reads SEHNR; CDR2 reads FQNEAQ (reference sequence). CDR3 sequence: CASSLNQGARDYGYTF. The CDR3 nucleotides are TGTGCCAGCAGCTTAAACCAGGGGGCGCGGGACTATGGCTACACCTTC.

A few counts support this clonotype. The chain links TRBV29-1 to TRBJ2-2, with D maybe TRBD1 (5 bases). The CDR3 has 12 residues. Germline CDR1 is SQVTM and CDR2 is ANQGSEA. Trimming took 8 bases from V and 2 from J, leaving 9 bases between them. The CDR3 sequence: CSFQGNTGELFF. The CDR3 nucleotides are TGCAGCTTCCAGGGAAACACCGGGGAGCTGTTTTTT.

This clonotype was seen a handful of times. The V and J genes are TRBV7-2 and TRBJ1-6; TRBD1 agrees at 8 bases. This CDR3 is 14 amino acids long. Germline V gene data show CDR1 as SGHTA and CDR2 as FQGNSA. The ends lost 2 bases at V and 8 bases at J; junction bases unmatched: 2. The CDR3 DNA is TGTGCCAGCAGCTTACAGGGGGCTGATTCACCCCTCCACTTT. This translates into CASSLQGADSPLHF.

This clonotype has only a few counts. The chain couples TRBV6-5 to TRBJ1-4; D not resolved. Germline V gene data show CDR1 as MNHEY and CDR2 as SVGAGI. The CDR3 is 15 residues long. Trimming took 4 bases from V and 0 from J, leaving 9 bases between them. CDR3 residues: CASSSRASTNEKLFF. CDR3 in DNA: TGTGCCAGCAGTTCCCGGGCATCAACTAATGAAAAACTGTTTTTT.

This chain uses TRBV11-2 with TRBJ1-5; possibly TRBD1 for D (6 bases). The CDR3 length is 14 residues. Germline V lookup: CDR1 SGHAT, CDR2 FQNNGV. V gave up 8 bases and J gave up 0 bases, with 11 bases separating them. CDR3 sequence: CASSRTDSNQPQHF. Here the CDR3 DNA reads TGTGCCAGCTCCAGGACAGATAGCAATCAGCCCCAGCATTTT.

The chain employs TRBV3-1 and TRBJ2-2; possible D gene TRBD2, 5 bases. Trimming took 4 bases from V and 2 from J, leaving 20 bases between them. Germline CDR1 LGHDT, CDR2 YNNKEL (reference sequence). CDR3 length: 18 amino acids. The CDR3 nucleotides read TGTGCCAGCAGCCGACGCGGACTTCGGAACGCCAACACCGGGGAGCTGTTTTTT. Translation gives CASSRRGLRNANTGELFF.

J is TRBJ1-3 and V is TRBV7-2; D ambiguous. The germline V gene encodes CDR1 SGHTA and CDR2 FQGNSA. V lost 3 bases and J lost 4, with 13 bases in between. The CDR3 length is 15 residues. CDR3 loop: CASSFGVRSGNTIYF. CDR3 in DNA: TGTGCCAGCAGCTTTGGAGTAAGGTCGGGAAACACCATATATTTT.

The chain links TRBV7-6 to TRBJ1-4; possible D gene TRBD1, 5 bases. Per the germline V gene, CDR1 is SGHVS and CDR2 is FNYEAQ. The CDR3 loop spans 19 amino acids. V was pared by 5 bases and J by 0 bases, with 22 bases between. In nucleotides, the CDR3 is TGTGCCAGCAGCCCCTGGGGGATACACGAGCGAACAACTAATGAAAAACTGTTTTTT. This encodes CASSPWGIHERTTNEKLFF. Complete variable domain (other parts from reference TRBV7-6 and TRBJ1-4): GAGVSQSPRYKVTKRGQDVALRCDPISGHVSLYWYRQALGQGPEFLTYFNYEAQQDKSGLPNDRFSAERPEGSISTLTIQRTEQRDSAMYRCASSPWGIHERTTNEKLFFGSGTQLSVL.

CDR3 sequence: CAWRSGSYYGYTF. Here the CDR3 DNA reads TGTGCCTGGAGGTCCGGGTCCTACTATGGCTACACCTTC. The rearrangement joins TRBV30 to TRBJ1-2, with no clear D. Germline V gene sequence: CDR1 GTSNPN, CDR2 SVGIG (reference sequence). This CDR3 region has 13 residues. V was clipped by 3 bases and J by 3 bases, with 11 bases between them.

The chain is built from TRBV11-2 and TRBJ2-3, with 11 bases that match TRBD2. The CDR3 contains 17 residues. The germline V gene has CDR1 SGHAT and CDR2 FQNNGV. The V gene end was trimmed by 5 bases and the J gene end by 0 bases; junction bases not matched to a gene: 7. The CDR3 is CASSQPRLAGSTDTQYF. The CDR3, as DNA: TGTGCCAGCAGCCAACCGCGACTAGCGGGAAGCACAGATACGCAGTATTTT.

This chain connects TRBV12-3 or TRBV12-4 to TRBJ1-1; 9 bases align to TRBD1. Unmatched junction bases numbered 16, after V lost 1 base and J lost 4 bases. CDR3 length equals 19 residues. The CDR3 coding sequence is TGTGCCAGCAGTTTAGGATCGGACAGGGGCTACGTTTGGTGCACTGAAGCTTTCTTT. Translating it yields CASSLGSDRGYVWCTEAFF.

V gene TRBV9 combines with J gene TRBJ1-1; D is unclear. The germline CDR1 and CDR2 sequences are SGDLS and YYNGEE. V was cut by 0 bases and J by 7 bases, with 13 bases left in between. This CDR3 is 14 amino acids long. CDR3 in amino acids: CASSVGEGGFEAFF. CDR3 DNA sequence: TGTGCCAGCAGCGTAGGGGAGGGTGGCTTTGAAGCTTTCTTT.

The chain is built from TRBV5-1 and TRBJ1-1; 7 positions agree with TRBD1. From germline, CDR1 is SGHRS and CDR2 YFSETQ. This CDR3 is built from 19 residues. Losses at the gene ends were 2 bases for V and 0 bases for J; bases not matched to a gene: 16. The CDR3 protein is CASSFSHRGSGRMNTEAFF. The CDR3 DNA sequence: TGCGCCAGCAGCTTCAGCCACAGGGGCTCAGGTAGAATGAACACTGAAGCTTTCTTT. The variable domain in full, with the rest retrieved from reference TRBV5-1 and TRBJ1-1, is KAGVTQTPRYLIKTRGQQVTLSCSPISGHRSVSWYQQTPGQGLQFLFEYFSETQRNKGNFPGRFSGRQFSNSRSEMNVSTLELGDSALYLCASSFSHRGSGRMNTEAFFGQGTRLTVV.

This rearrangement joins TRBV28 to TRBJ2-7; TRBD2 might be the D (6 bases). This CDR3 spans 14 amino acids. V was pared by 7 bases and J by 1 base, with 14 bases between. The germline CDR1 and CDR2 sequences are MDHEN and SYDVKM. Here the CDR3 reads CASILLADSYEQYF. The DNA for the CDR3 is TGTGCCAGCATCCTCTTAGCGGATTCCTACGAGCAGTACTTC.

V usage is TRBV6-1 and J usage is TRBJ2-2; D might be TRBD1 (7 bases). The CDR3 has 16 residues. Deletions cut 2 bases from V and 2 bases from J, with 12 bases between. CDR1 MNHNS and CDR2 SASEGT come from the germline V gene. The CDR3 protein is CASSEKEGANTGELFF. CDR3 nucleotides: TGTGCCAGCAGTGAAAAGGAGGGGGCTAACACCGGGGAGCTGTTTTTT.

CDR3 loop: CASRPPGVQETQYF. The CDR3 DNA is TGTGCCAGCAGACCCCCAGGGGTCCAAGAGACCCAGTACTTC. The chain joins TRBV27 to TRBJ2-5; possibly TRBD1 for D (6 bases). Trimming removed 6 bases from V and 1 base from J, with 12 bases in between. CDR3 length: 14 amino acids. In germline, CDR1 is MNHEY, CDR2 SMNVEV (reference sequence).

This clonotype occurred a few times. The J gene is TRBJ1-2, the V gene TRBV7-9; 7 bases are shared with TRBD1. This CDR3 region has 13 residues. The J segment lost 7 bases and the V segment lost 3 bases, leaving 5 bases of the junction unmatched. The germline V gene encodes CDR1 SEHNR and CDR2 FQNEAQ (reference sequence). CDR3 nucleotide sequence: TGTGCCAGCAGCTTGACAGGGAGCGGTGGCTACACCTTC. Translating it yields CASSLTGSGGYTF.

The V call is TRBV2, the J call TRBJ1-1; TRBD1 might be the D (6 bases). Trimming removed 3 bases at V and 4 bases at J, with 15 bases between. This CDR3 has 15 amino acids. Germline lookup yields CDR1 SNHLY and CDR2 FYNNEI. The CDR3 sequence: CASSEYRETGTEAFF. CDR3 bases: TGTGCCAGCAGTGAGTACAGGGAAACGGGCACTGAAGCTTTCTTT.

V usage is TRBV5-1 and J usage is TRBJ2-7; 7 bases are a match to TRBD1. Trimming at V came to 5 bases and at J to 2 bases, leaving 7 bases not matched to a gene. The CDR3 is made up of 14 amino acids. Germline assignment: CDR1 SGHRS and CDR2 YFSETQ. CDR3 nucleotide sequence: TGCGCCAGCAGGAGGGACAGCCCTACCTACGAGCAGTACTTC. Amino acids: CASRRDSPTYEQYF.

The chain is built from TRBV12-3 or TRBV12-4 and TRBJ2-5, with D perhaps being TRBD1 or TRBD2 (5 bases each). The CDR3 covers 13 residues. The ends were cut back, 3 bases at V and 4 bases at J, with 9 bases in the middle. The CDR3 DNA reads as TGTGCCAGCAGTTTGGGGGTTTCAGAGACCCAGTACTTC. It encodes CASSLGVSETQYF.

Only a few counts were recorded for this clonotype. V usage is TRBV6-5 and J usage is TRBJ1-2, with D tentatively TRBD1 (5 bases). Germline lookup yields CDR1 MNHEY and CDR2 SVGAGI. With 6 bases removed from V and 2 bases from J, the gap between germline ends came to 10 bases. CDR3 length equals 13 residues. The CDR3 loop is CASRRQSNYGYTF. CDR3 bases: TGTGCCAGCAGACGACAGTCCAACTATGGCTACACCTTC.

This chain connects TRBV7-8 to TRBJ2-3, with 8 bases lining up with TRBD2. CDR3 length: 16 amino acids. Germline-derived CDR1 and CDR2 are SGHVS and FQNEAQ. Germline trimming cut 5 bases from V and 4 bases from J; bases unmatched to any gene: 11. The CDR3 DNA reads TGTGCCAGCAGCCTACCCAGCGGGAGCGGCGCAGATACGCAGTATTTT. The encoded protein is CASSLPSGSGADTQYF.

The chain employs TRBV6-6 and TRBJ2-5; 10 bases align to TRBD1. The CDR3 runs 14 residues. Germline V gene lookup returns CDR1 MNHNY and CDR2 SVGAGI (reference sequence). J gave up 5 bases and V 7 bases, and 7 bases lay outside the gene matches. The CDR3 bases are TGTGCCAGCACCAATGACAGGGGGCTCGAGACCCAGTACTTC. Protein product: CASTNDRGLETQYF.

This clonotype was counted a few times. The chain combines TRBV27 with TRBJ1-1; the D gene is possibly TRBD1 (5 bases). The germline gives CDR1 MNHEY, CDR2 SMNVEV (reference sequence). The V end was cut by 3 bases, the J end by 0 bases, with 8 bases between. CDR3 length: 14 residues. The CDR3 reads CASSFGGVNTEAFF. CDR3 nucleotides: TGTGCCAGCAGTTTCGGGGGAGTGAACACTGAAGCTTTCTTT.

The chain has TRBV4-3 and TRBJ2-1, with D perhaps TRBD1 (5 bases). The CDR3 loop spans 16 amino acids. Trimming removed 0 bases from V and 4 bases from J, with 13 bases in between. Per germline, CDR1 LGHNA and CDR2 YSLEER. CDR3 residues: CASSQDRIRGYNEQFF. In DNA, the CDR3 is TGCGCCAGCAGCCAAGATAGGATTAGGGGATACAATGAGCAGTTCTTC.

The rearrangement links TRBV6-2 or TRBV6-3 to TRBJ1-2; a weak D match, TRBD1 (5 bases). Trimming cost V 2 bases and J 2 bases, with 9 bases left between them. The V gene's germline CDR1 is MNHEY and CDR2 SVGEGT. The CDR3 sequence is 14 residues long. CDR3 protein: CASSYEGRNYGYTF. The CDR3 region has the DNA TGTGCCAGCAGTTACGAGGGACGGAACTATGGCTACACCTTC.